This T cell receptor beta chain was retrieved from a study of cytomegalovirus exposure and HLA in healthy donors. This CDR3 comprises 14 residues. Germline lookup yields CDR1 MGHRA and CDR2 YSYEKL. Deletions cut 1 base from V and 2 bases from J, with 9 bases between. As to this clone: The antigen is undetermined. Different DNA sequences within this sample yield the same CDR3.

The PCR made use of 60 Vbeta and 13 Jbeta primers. Clones were sequenced by immunoSEQ multiplex PCR, and TCRdb holds only the in-frame ones, with some missing. The top ten clones hold roughly 0.26% of a sample with some 220,000 clones, roughly 81% of them seen once. Study outcomes and limitations: Some V segments, TRBV6-2 and TRBV6-3 among them, were indistinguishable and were therefore excluded.

The sample taken for sequencing was PBMCs. The TCR sequence derives from a girl aged 2 to 10 in good health and CMV-seronegative. The chain couples TRBV4-1 to TRBJ2-7, with D possibly matching TRBD2 (6 bases). The CDR3 sequence is CASSQGRGTYEQYF. Here the CDR3 DNA reads TGCGCCAGCAGCCAAGGGAGGGGCACCTACGAGCAGTACTTC.